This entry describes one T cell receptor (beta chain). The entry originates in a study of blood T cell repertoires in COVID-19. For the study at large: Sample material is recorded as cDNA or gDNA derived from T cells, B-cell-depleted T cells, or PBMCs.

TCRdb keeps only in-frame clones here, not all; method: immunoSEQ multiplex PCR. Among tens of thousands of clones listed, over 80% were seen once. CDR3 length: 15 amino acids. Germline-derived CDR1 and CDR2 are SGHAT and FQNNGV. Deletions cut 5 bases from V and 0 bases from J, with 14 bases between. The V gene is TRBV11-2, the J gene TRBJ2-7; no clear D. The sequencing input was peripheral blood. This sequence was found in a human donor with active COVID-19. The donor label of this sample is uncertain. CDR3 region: CASSRDLSSSYEQYF. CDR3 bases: TGTGCCAGCAGCCGCGACTTAAGCAGCTCCTACGAGCAGTACTTC.